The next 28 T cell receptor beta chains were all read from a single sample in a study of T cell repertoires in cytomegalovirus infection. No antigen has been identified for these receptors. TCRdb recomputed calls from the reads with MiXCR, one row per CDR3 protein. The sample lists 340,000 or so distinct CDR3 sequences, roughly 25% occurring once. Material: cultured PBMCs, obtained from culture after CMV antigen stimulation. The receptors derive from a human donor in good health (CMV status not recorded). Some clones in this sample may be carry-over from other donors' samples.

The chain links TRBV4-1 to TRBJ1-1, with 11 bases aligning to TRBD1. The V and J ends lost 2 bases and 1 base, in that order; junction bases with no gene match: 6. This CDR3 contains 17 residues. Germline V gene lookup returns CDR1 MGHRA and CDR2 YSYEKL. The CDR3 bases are TGCGCCAGCAGCCAACTTGGACAGGGGGCTACGAACACTGAAGCTTTCTTT. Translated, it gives CASSQLGQGATNTEAFF.

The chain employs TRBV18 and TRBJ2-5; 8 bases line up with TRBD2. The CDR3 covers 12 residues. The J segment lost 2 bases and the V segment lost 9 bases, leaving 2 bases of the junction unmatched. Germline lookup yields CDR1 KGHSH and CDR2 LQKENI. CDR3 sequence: CASKREQETQYF. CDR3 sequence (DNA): TGTGCCAGTAAGCGGGAGCAAGAGACCCAGTACTTC.

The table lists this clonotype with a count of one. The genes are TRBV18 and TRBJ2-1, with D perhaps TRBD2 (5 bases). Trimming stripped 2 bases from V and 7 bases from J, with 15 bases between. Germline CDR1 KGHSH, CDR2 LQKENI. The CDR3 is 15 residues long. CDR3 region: CASSPFSREPNEQFF. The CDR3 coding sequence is TGTGCCAGCTCACCATTTTCCCGGGAACCTAATGAGCAGTTCTTC.

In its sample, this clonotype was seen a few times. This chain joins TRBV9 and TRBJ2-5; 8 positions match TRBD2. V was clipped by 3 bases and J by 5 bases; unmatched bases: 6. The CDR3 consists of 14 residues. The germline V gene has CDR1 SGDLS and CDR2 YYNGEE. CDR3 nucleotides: TGTGCCAGCAGCGCTAGCGGGCCCGGGGAGACCCAGTACTTC. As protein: CASSASGPGETQYF.

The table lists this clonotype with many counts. In DNA form, the CDR3 reads TGTGCCAGCTCATCAGAACGGGGCAGAGATGGCTACACCTTC. Amino acid sequence: CASSSERGRDGYTF. The genes are TRBV7-9 and TRBJ1-2, with a weak D call TRBD1 (5 bases). CDR3 length: 14 amino acids. Germline V gene lookup returns CDR1 SEHNR and CDR2 FQNEAQ (reference sequence). The V end lost 8 bases, the J end lost 6 bases, and 19 bases lay between the germline ends.

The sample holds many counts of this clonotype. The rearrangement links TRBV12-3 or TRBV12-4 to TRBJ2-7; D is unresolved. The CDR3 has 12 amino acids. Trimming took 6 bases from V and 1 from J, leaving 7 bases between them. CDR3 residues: CASSRTSYEQYF. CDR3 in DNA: TGTGCCAGCAGCCGTACGTCCTACGAGCAGTACTTC.

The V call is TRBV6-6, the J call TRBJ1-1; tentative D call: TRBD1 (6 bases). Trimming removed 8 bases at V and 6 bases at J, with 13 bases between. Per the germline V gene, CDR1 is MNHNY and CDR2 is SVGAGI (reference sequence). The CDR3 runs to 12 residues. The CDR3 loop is CASGGARAEAFF. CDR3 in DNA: TGTGCCAGCGGGGGGGCCAGGGCTGAAGCTTTCTTT.

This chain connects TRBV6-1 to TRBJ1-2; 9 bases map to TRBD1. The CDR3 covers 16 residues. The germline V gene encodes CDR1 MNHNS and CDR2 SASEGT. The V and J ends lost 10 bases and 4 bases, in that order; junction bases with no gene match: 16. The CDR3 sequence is CATRGWGQGISYGYTF. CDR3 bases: TGTGCCACCCGAGGGTGGGGACAGGGCATAAGCTATGGCTACACCTTC.

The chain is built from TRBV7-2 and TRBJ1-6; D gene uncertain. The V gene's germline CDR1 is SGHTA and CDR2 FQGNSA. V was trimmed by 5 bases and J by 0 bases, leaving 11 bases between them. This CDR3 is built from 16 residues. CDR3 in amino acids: CASSPIESSYNSPLHF. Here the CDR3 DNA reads TGTGCCAGCAGCCCTATTGAGAGCTCCTATAATTCACCCCTCCACTTT. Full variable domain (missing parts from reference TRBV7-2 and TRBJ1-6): GAGVSQSPSNKVTEKGKDVELRCDPISGHTALYWYRQSLGQGLEFLIYFQGNSAPDKSGLPSDRFSAERTGGSVSTLTIQRTQQEDSAVYLCASSPIESSYNSPLHFGNGTRLTVT.

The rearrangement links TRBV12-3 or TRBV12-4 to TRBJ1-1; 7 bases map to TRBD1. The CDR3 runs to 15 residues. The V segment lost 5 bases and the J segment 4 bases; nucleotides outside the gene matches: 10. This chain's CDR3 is CASSPQTGWGTEAFF. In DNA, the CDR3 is TGTGCCAGCAGTCCCCAGACAGGGTGGGGCACTGAAGCTTTCTTT.

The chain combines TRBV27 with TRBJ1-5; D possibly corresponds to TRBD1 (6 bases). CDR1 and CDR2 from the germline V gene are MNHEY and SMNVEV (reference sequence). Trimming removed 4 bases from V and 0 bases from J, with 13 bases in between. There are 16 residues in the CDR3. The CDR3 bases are TGTGCCAGCAGTTCACAGGGATGGAATAGCAATCAGCCCCAGCATTTT. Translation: CASSSQGWNSNQPQHF.

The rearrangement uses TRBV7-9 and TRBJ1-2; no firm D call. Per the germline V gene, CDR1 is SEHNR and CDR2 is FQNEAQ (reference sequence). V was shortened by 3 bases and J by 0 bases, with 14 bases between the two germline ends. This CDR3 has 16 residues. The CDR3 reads CASSLIGRVSNYGYTF. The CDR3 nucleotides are TGTGCCAGCAGCTTGATTGGGAGGGTATCTAACTATGGCTACACCTTC.

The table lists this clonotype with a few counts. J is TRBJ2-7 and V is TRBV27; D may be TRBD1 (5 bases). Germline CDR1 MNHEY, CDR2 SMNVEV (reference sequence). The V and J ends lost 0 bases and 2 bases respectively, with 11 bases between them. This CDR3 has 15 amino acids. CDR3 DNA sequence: TGTGCCAGCAGTTTATCGGTAGGGGCTGCCTACGAGCAGTACTTC. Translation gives CASSLSVGAAYEQYF.

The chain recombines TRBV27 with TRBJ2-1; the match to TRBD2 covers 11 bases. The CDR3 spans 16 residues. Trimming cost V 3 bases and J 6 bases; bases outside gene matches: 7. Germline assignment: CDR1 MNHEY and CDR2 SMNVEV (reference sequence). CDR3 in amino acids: CASSFPRLAGLNEQFF. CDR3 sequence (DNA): TGTGCCAGCAGTTTTCCCAGACTAGCGGGGCTCAATGAGCAGTTCTTC.

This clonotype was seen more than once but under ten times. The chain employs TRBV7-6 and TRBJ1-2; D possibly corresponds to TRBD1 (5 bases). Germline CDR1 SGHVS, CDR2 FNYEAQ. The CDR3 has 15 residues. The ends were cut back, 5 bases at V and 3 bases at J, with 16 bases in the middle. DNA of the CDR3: TGTGCCAGCAGCCCCGACAGTGGAGATCACTATGGCTACACCTTC. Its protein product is CASSPDSGDHYGYTF. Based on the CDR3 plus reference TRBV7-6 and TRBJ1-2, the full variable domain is GAGVSQSPRYKVTKRGQDVALRCDPISGHVSLYWYRQALGQGPEFLTYFNYEAQQDKSGLPNDRFSAERPEGSISTLTIQRTEQRDSAMYRCASSPDSGDHYGYTFGSGTRLTVV.

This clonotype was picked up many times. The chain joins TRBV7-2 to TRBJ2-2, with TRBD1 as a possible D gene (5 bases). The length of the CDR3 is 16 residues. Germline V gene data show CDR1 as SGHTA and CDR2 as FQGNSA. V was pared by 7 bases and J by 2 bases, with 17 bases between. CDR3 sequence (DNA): TGTGCCAGCATCCGTGAACAGGCAGTAAACACCGGGGAGCTGTTTTTT. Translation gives CASIREQAVNTGELFF.

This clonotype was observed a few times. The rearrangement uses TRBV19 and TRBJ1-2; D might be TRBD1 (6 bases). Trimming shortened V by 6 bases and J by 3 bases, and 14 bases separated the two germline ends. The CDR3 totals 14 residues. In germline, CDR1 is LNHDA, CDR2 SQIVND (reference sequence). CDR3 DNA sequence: TGTGCCAGTAGAATATTCGCAGGGGACTATGGCTACACCTTC. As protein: CASRIFAGDYGYTF.

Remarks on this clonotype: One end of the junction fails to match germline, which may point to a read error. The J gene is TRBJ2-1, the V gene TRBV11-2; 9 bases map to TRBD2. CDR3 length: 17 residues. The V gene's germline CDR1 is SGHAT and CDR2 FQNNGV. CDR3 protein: CASGLVGSSGIGPEQFF. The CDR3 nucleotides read TGTGCCAGCGGCTTAGTGGGGTCTAGCGGGATTGGACCTGAGCAGTTCTTC.

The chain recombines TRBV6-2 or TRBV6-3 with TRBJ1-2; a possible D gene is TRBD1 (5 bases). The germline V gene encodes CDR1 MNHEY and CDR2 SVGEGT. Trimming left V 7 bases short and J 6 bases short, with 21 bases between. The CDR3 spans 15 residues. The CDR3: CASTEMGLPDNGYTF. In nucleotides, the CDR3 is TGTGCCAGCACAGAGATGGGACTTCCGGATAATGGCTACACCTTC.

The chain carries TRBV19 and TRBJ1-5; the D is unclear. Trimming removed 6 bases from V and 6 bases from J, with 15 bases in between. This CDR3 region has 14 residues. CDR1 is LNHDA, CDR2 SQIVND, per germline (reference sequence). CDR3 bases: TGTGCCAGTAGCCCCCGAAGCGGATTTCAGCCCCAGCATTTT. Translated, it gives CASSPRSGFQPQHF.

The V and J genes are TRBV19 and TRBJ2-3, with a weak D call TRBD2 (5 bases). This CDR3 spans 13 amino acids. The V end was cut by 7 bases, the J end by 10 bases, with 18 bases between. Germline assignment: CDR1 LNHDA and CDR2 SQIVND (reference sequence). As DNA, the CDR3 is TGTGCCAGTACCACGGCTGGGTCGAGGGCGCAGTATTTT. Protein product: CASTTAGSRAQYF. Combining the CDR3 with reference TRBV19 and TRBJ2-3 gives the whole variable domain DGGITQSPKYLFRKEGQNVTLSCEQNLNHDAMYWYRQDPGQGLRLIYYSQIVNDFQKGDIAEGYSVSREKKESFPLTVTSAQKNPTAFYLCASTTAGSRAQYFGPGTRLTVL.

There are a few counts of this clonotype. The CDR3 DNA sequence: TGTGCCAGCAGTCTTCAGTCCACAGATACGCAGTATTTT. Translated: CASSLQSTDTQYF. V usage is TRBV5-6 and J usage is TRBJ2-3; unclear D gene. CDR3 length: 13 residues. V lost 5 bases to trimming and J lost 2 bases, with 9 bases between them. The germline gives CDR1 SGHDT, CDR2 YYEEEE.

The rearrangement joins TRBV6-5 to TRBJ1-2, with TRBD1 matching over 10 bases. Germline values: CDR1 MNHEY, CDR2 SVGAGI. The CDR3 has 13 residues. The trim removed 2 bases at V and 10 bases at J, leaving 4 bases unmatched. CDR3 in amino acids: CASSYEDRGIYTF. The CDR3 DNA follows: TGTGCCAGCAGTTACGAGGACAGGGGGATCTACACCTTC.

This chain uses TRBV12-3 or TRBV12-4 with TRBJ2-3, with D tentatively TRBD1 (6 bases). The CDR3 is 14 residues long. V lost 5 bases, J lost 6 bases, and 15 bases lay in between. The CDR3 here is CASSEEQGSDTQYF. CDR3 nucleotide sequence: TGTGCCAGCAGTGAAGAACAGGGTTCCGATACGCAGTATTTT.

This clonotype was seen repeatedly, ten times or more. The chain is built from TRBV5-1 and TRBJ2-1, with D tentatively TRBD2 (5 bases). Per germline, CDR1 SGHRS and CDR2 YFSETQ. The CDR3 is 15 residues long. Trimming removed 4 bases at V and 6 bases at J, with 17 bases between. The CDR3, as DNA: TGCGCCAGCAGCCCCTTGGTGGGAGCCCCCAATGAGCAGTTCTTC. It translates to CASSPLVGAPNEQFF.

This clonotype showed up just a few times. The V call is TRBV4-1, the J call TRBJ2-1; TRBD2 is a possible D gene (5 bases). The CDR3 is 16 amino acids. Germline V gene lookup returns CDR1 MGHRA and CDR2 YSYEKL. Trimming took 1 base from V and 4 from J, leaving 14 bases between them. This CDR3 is CASSQGLGRVYNEQFF. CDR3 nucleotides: TGCGCCAGCAGCCAAGGGTTAGGGCGGGTTTACAATGAGCAGTTCTTC.

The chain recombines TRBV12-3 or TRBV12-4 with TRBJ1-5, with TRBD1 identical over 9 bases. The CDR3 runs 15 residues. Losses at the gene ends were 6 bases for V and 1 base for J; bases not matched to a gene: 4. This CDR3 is CASSRTGGSNQPQHF. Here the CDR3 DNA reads TGTGCCAGCAGCCGAACAGGGGGCAGCAATCAGCCCCAGCATTTT.

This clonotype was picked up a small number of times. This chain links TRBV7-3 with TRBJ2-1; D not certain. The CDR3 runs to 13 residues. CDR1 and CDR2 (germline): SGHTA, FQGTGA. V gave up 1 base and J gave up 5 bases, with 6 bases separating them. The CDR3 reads CASSLMFHNEQFF. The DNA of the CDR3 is TGTGCCAGCAGCTTAATGTTTCACAATGAGCAGTTCTTC.